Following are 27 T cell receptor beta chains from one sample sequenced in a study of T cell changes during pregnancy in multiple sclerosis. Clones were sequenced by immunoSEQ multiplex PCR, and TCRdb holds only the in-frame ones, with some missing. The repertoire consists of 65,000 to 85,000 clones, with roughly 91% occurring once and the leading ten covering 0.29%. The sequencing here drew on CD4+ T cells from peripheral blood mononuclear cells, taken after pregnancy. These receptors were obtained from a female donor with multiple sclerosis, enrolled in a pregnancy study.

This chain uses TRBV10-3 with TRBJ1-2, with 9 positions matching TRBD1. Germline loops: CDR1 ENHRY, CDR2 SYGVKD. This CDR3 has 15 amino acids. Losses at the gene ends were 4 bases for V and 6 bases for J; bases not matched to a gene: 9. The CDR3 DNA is TGTGCCATCAGTGTTTCGAATACAGGGGGCAATGGCTACACCTTC. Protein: CAISVSNTGGNGYTF.

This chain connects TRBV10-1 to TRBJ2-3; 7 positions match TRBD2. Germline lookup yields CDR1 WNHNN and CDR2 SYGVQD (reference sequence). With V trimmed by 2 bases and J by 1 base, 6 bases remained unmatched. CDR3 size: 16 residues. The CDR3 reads CASSETVSGGTDTQYF. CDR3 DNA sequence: TGCGCCAGCAGTGAGACAGTCAGCGGGGGCACAGATACGCAGTATTTT.

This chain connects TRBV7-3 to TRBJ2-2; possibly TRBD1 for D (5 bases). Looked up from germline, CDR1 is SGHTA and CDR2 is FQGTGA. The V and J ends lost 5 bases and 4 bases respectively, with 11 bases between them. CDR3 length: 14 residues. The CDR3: CASSQERGTGELFF. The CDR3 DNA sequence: TGTGCCAGCAGCCAAGAAAGGGGCACCGGGGAGCTGTTTTTT.

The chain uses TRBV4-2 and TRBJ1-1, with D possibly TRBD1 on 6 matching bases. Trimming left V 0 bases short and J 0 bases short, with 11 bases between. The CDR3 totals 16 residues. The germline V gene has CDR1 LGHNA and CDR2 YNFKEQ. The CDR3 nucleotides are TGTGCCAGCAGCCAAGACCCGGACAGCTTGAACACTGAAGCTTTCTTT. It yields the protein CASSQDPDSLNTEAFF.

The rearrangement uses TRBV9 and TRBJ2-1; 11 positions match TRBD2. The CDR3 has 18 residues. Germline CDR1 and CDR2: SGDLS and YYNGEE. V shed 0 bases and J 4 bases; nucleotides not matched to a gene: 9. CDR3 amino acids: CASSVAPSGRLLYNEQFF. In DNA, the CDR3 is TGTGCCAGCAGCGTAGCTCCTAGCGGGAGGCTACTATACAATGAGCAGTTCTTC.

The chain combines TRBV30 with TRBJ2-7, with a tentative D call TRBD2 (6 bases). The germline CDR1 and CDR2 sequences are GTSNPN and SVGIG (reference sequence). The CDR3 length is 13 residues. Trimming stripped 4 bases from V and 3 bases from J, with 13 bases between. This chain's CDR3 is CAWNPGVVYEQYF. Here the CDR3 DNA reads TGTGCCTGGAACCCGGGGGTTGTCTACGAGCAGTACTTC.

CDR3 amino acids: CASSSTGYTEAFF. CDR3 DNA sequence: TGTGCCAGCAGCTCTACAGGGTACACTGAAGCTTTCTTT. V is TRBV7-9 and J is TRBJ1-1; tentative D call: TRBD1 (6 bases). The germline gives CDR1 SEHNR, CDR2 FQNEAQ (reference sequence). This CDR3 is 13 amino acids long. Trimming removed 4 bases at V and 3 bases at J, with 9 bases between.

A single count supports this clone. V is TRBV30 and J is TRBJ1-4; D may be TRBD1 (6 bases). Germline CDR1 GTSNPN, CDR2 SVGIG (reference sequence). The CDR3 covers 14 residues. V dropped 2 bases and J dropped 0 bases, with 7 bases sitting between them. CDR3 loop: CAWSWTATNEKLFF. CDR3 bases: TGTGCCTGGAGTTGGACAGCAACTAATGAAAAACTGTTTTTT.

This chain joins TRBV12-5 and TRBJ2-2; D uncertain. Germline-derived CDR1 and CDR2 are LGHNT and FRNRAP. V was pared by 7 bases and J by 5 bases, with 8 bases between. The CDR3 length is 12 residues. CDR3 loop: CASAFGTGELFF. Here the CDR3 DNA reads TGTGCTAGTGCTTTCGGTACCGGGGAGCTGTTTTTT.

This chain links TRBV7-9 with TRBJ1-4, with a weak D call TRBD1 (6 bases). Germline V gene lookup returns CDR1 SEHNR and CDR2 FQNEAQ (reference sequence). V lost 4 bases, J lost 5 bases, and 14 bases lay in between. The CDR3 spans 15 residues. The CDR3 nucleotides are TGTGCCAGCAGCTCACAGGGAGGGGGGAATGAAAAACTGTTTTTT. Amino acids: CASSSQGGGNEKLFF.

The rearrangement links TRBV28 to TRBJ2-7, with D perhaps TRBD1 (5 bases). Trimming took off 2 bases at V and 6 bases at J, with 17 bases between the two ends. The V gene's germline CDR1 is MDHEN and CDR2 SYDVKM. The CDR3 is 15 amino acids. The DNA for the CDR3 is TGTGCCAGCAGTTTAAGGACATTAAGCGACCGCGAGCAGTACTTC. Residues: CASSLRTLSDREQYF.

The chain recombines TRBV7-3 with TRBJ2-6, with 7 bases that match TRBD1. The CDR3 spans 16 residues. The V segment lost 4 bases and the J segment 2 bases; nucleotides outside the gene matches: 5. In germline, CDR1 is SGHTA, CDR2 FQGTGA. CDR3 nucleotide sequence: TGTGCCAGCAGCTCCTTGACAGGGCCTGGGGCCAACGTCCTGACTTTC. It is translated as CASSSLTGPGANVLTF.

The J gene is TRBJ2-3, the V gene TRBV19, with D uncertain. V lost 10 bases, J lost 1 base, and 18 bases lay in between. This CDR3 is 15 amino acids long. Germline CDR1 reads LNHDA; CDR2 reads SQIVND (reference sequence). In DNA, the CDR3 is TGTGCCACCAAAGGCTCATCGGGTGGCACAGATACGCAGTATTTT. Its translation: CATKGSSGGTDTQYF.

CDR3 coding DNA: TGTGCCAGCTCCCCCGTCCGTAATCCTACCGGGGAGCTGTTTTTT. This sequence encodes CASSPVRNPTGELFF. V gene TRBV27 combines with J gene TRBJ2-2; D not resolved. With 8 bases removed from V and 5 bases from J, the gap between germline ends came to 18 bases. Germline CDR1 reads MNHEY; CDR2 reads SMNVEV (reference sequence). The CDR3 consists of 15 residues.

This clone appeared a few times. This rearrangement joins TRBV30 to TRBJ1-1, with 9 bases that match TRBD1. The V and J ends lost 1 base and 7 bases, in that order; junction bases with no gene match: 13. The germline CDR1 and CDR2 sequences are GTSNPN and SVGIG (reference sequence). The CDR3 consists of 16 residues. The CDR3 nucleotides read TGTGCCTGGAGTGATGATAGGAACAGGGGGCAGGGTGAAGCTTTCTTT. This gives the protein CAWSDDRNRGQGEAFF.

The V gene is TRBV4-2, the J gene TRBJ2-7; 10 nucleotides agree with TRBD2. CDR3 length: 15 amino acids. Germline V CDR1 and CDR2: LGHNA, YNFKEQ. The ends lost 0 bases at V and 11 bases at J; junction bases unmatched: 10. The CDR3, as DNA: TGTGCCAGCAGCCAAGATATTCTAGCGGGAGAAGAAAAGTACTTC. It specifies CASSQDILAGEEKYF.

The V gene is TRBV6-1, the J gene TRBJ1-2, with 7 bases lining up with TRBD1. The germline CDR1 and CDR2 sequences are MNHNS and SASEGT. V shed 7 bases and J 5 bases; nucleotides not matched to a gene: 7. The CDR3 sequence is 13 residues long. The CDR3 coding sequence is TGTGCCAGCATAGGGGGCAGAGGATATGGCTACACCTTC. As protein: CASIGGRGYGYTF.

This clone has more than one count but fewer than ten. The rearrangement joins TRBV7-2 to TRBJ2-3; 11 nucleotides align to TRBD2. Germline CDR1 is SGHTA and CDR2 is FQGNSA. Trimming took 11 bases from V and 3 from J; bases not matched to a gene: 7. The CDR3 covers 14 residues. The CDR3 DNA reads TGTGCCGGATCCTTAGCGGGGGGGACAGATACGCAGTATTTT. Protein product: CAGSLAGGTDTQYF. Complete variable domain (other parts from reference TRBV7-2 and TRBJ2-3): GAGVSQSPSNKVTEKGKDVELRCDPISGHTALYWYRQSLGQGLEFLIYFQGNSAPDKSGLPSDRFSAERTGGSVSTLTIQRTQQEDSAVYLCAGSLAGGTDTQYFGPGTRLTVL.

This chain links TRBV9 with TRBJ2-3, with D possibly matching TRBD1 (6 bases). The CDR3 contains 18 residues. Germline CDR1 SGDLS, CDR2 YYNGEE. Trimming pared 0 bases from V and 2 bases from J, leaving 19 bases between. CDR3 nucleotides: TGTGCCAGCAGCGTAGGAGAAGGCTGGGGGCGGGTCACAGATACGCAGTATTTT. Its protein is CASSVGEGWGRVTDTQYF.

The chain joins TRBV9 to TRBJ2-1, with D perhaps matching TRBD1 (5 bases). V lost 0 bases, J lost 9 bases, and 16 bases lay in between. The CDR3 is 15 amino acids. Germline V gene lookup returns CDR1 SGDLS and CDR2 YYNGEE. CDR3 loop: CASSVASQGRSEQFF. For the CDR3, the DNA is TGTGCCAGCAGCGTAGCCTCTCAGGGTAGGAGTGAGCAGTTCTTC. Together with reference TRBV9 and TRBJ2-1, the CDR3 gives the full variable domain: DSGVTQTPKHLITATGQRVTLRCSPRSGDLSVYWYQQSLDQGLQFLIQYYNGEERAKGNILERFSAQQFPDLHSELNLSSLELGDSALYFCASSVASQGRSEQFFGPGTRLTVL.

The CDR3 DNA reads as TGCGCCAGCAGCTTGGAGGGTTTTAAGGGACTAGCGGGATACCAAGAGACCCAGTACTTC. It yields the protein CASSLEGFKGLAGYQETQYF. The chain combines TRBV5-1 with TRBJ2-5; 13 nucleotides agree with TRBD2. Germline values: CDR1 SGHRS, CDR2 YFSETQ. The CDR3 covers 20 residues. The trim removed 0 bases at V and 0 bases at J, leaving 11 bases unmatched.

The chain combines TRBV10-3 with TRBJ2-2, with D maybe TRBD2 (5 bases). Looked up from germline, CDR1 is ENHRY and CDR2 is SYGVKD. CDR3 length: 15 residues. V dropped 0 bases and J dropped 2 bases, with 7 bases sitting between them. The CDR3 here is CAISESGVNTGELFF. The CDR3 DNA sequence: TGTGCCATCAGTGAGTCCGGGGTTAACACCGGGGAGCTGTTTTTT.

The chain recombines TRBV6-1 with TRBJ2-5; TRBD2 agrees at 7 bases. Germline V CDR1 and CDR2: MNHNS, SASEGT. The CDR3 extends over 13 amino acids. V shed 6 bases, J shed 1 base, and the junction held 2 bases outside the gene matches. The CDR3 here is CASRASGQETQYF. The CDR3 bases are TGTGCCAGCAGAGCTAGCGGCCAAGAGACCCAGTACTTC.

CDR3 protein: CASSEAAVLRGSPLHF. CDR3 nucleotides: TGTGCCAGCAGTGAAGCCGCAGTGCTTCGGGGGTCACCCCTCCACTTT. The V and J genes are TRBV6-1 and TRBJ1-6; perhaps TRBD1 as D (5 bases). Germline CDR1 MNHNS, CDR2 SASEGT. With 0 bases removed from V and 10 bases from J, the gap between germline ends came to 16 bases. The CDR3 covers 16 residues.

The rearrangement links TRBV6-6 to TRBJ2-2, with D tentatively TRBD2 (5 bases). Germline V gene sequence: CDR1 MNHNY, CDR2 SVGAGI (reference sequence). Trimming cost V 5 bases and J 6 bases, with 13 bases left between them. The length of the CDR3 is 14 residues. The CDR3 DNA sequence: TGTGCCAGCAGTCTGACCGAGGGCGCCGGGGAGCTGTTTTTT. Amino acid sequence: CASSLTEGAGELFF.

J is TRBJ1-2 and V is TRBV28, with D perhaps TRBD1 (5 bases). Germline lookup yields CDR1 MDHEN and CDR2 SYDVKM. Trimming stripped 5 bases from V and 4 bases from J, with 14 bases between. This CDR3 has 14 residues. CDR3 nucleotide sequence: TGTGCCAGCAGTACTCAGGGAATTACCTATGGCTACACCTTC. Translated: CASSTQGITYGYTF.

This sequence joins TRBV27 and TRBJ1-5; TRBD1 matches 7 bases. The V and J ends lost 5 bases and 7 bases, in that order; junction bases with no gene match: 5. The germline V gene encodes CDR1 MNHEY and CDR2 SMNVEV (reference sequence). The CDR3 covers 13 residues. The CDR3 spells CASSLTGLQPQHF. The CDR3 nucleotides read TGTGCCAGCAGTCTGACAGGGTTACAGCCCCAGCATTTT.